Listed here are 10 T cell receptor beta chains from one sample, sequenced in a study of technical replicates of blood from several donors. Sequencing was performed with immunoSEQ multiplex PCR; in TCRdb, only in-frame clones are kept and a portion is missing. Of some 80,000 clones listed, roughly 77% are singletons. Material: PBMCs. Every receptor here comes from a human donor in good health. Some clones in this sample may be carry-over from other donors' samples.

V gene TRBV7-2 combines with J gene TRBJ1-6, with TRBD1 matching over 9 bases. This CDR3 region has 16 residues. V lost 2 bases to trimming and J lost 9 bases; unmatched junction nucleotides: 8. From germline, CDR1 is SGHTA and CDR2 FQGNSA. The CDR3 DNA sequence: TGTGCCAGCAGCTTAATGGGGACAGGGCTGAGTTCACCCCTCCACTTT. This gives the protein CASSLMGTGLSSPLHF.

This chain links TRBV19 with TRBJ1-3; unclear D gene. V lost 6 bases to trimming and J lost 0 bases, with 18 bases between them. In germline, CDR1 is LNHDA, CDR2 SQIVND (reference sequence). This CDR3 contains 17 residues. This chain's CDR3 is CASRTLSTADSGNTIYF. In DNA, the CDR3 is TGTGCCAGTAGGACCCTCTCGACTGCAGACTCTGGAAACACCATATATTTT.

This chain uses TRBV9 with TRBJ2-3, with 10 nucleotides matching TRBD2. The CDR3 covers 16 residues. Germline CDR1 and CDR2: SGDLS and YYNGEE. Trimming cost V 3 bases and J 6 bases; bases outside gene matches: 10. The CDR3 here is CASSAVGLAVGDTQYF. DNA for the CDR3: TGTGCCAGCAGCGCGGTAGGACTAGCGGTTGGGGATACGCAGTATTTT.

The chain has TRBV4-2 and TRBJ1-2; 7 bases are a match to TRBD1. This CDR3 has 15 residues. From germline, CDR1 is LGHNA and CDR2 YNFKEQ. Unmatched junction bases numbered 6, after V lost 3 bases and J lost 2 bases. CDR3 sequence: CASSHQDRLNYGYTF. For the CDR3, the DNA is TGTGCCAGCAGCCACCAGGACAGGTTGAACTATGGCTACACCTTC.

The rearrangement links TRBV18 to TRBJ1-2; 7 bases line up with TRBD1. V gave up 3 bases and J gave up 2 bases; unmatched junction bases: 0. Per the germline V gene, CDR1 is KGHSH and CDR2 is LQKENI. This CDR3 spans 13 amino acids. In DNA form, the CDR3 reads TGTGCCAGCTCACCGGGACAGAACTATGGCTACACCTTC. Translated, it gives CASSPGQNYGYTF. The full variable domain, with the rest looked up from reference TRBV18 and TRBJ1-2, is NAGVMQNPRHLVRRRGQEARLRCSPMKGHSHVYWYRQLPEEGLKFMVYLQKENIIDESGMPKERFSAEFPKEGPSILRIQQVVRGDSAAYFCASSPGQNYGYTFGSGTRLTVV.

The rearrangement joins TRBV4-3 to TRBJ2-1, with no clear D. Deletions cut 4 bases from V and 0 bases from J, with 10 bases between. This CDR3 comprises 15 residues. Per the germline V gene, CDR1 is LGHNA and CDR2 is YSLEER. CDR3 bases: TGCGCCAGCAGCCTGCGGCAAAGCTCCTACAATGAGCAGTTCTTC. Protein sequence: CASSLRQSSYNEQFF.

The rearrangement uses TRBV6-6 and TRBJ2-1; weak D call: TRBD2 (5 bases). Trimming cost V 0 bases and J 7 bases, with 10 bases left between them. The CDR3 extends over 14 amino acids. The V gene's germline CDR1 is MNHNY and CDR2 SVGAGI (reference sequence). The CDR3 loop is CASSYSFSGNEQFF. The CDR3 nucleotides are TGTGCCAGCAGTTACTCGTTTTCGGGAAATGAGCAGTTCTTC.

The chain is built from TRBV30 and TRBJ2-1; 9 bases align to TRBD2. Germline CDR1 GTSNPN, CDR2 SVGIG (reference sequence). The CDR3 has 15 amino acids. V lost 2 bases to trimming and J lost 6 bases; unmatched junction nucleotides: 8. CDR3 region: CAWSWNAGGPNEQFF. CDR3 bases: TGTGCCTGGAGTTGGAACGCGGGAGGGCCCAATGAGCAGTTCTTC.

This rearrangement joins TRBV7-2 to TRBJ2-7, with D unclear. Germline V CDR1 and CDR2: SGHTA, FQGNSA. The CDR3 is 12 residues long. The V end was cut by 6 bases, the J end by 3 bases, with 9 bases between. CDR3 loop: CASRAPGYEQYF. For the CDR3, the DNA is TGTGCCAGCAGGGCACCGGGCTACGAGCAGTACTTC. Together with reference TRBV7-2 and TRBJ2-7, the CDR3 gives the full variable domain: GAGVSQSPSNKVTEKGKDVELRCDPISGHTALYWYRQSLGQGLEFLIYFQGNSAPDKSGLPSDRFSAERTGGSVSTLTIQRTQQEDSAVYLCASRAPGYEQYFGPGTRLTVT.

This clone has only one observation. The gene calls are TRBV12-2 and TRBJ1-5. TRBV12-2 is an annotated pseudogene. The CDR3 has 17 residues. The DNA of the CDR3 is TGTGCAAGTCGCATGAAACAGTGGGGGGTTAAGAATCAGCCCCAGCATTTT. Translated: CASRMKQWGVKNQPQHF.